Listed here is a single T cell receptor (beta chain). Its antigen is as yet unknown. One junction end does not reproduce the germline sequence, and a read error may be involved. This specimen belongs to a study of T cell repertoires in cytomegalovirus infection. TCRdb processed the reads anew with MiXCR; each CDR3 protein has one entry. The table has 80,000 or so distinct CDR3 sequences, 35% to 50% seen once. The material was CD8+ T cells from cultured PBMCs, obtained from culture after CMV antigen stimulation. The clonotype originates from a human donor in good health (CMV status not recorded). Some clones in this sample may be carry-over from other donors' samples.

The CDR3: CASSEMTSGEEF. The CDR3 DNA reads as TGTGCCAGCAGCGAGATGACTAGCGGGGAGGAATTC. The chain joins TRBV5-4 to TRBJ2-7; 11 bases fit TRBD2. Germline CDR1 and CDR2: SGHNT and YYREEE (reference sequence). The CDR3 loop spans 12 amino acids.